What follows are 25 T cell receptor beta chains derived from one specimen sequenced in a study of identical twins (dated by TCRdb to about 2016). Library generation was performed with 5' RACE. Instrument used: Illumina HiSeq 2000. The public sequencing data were trimmed at Q25 with fastp and processed into clonotypes with MiXCR by TCRdb, which kept only in-frame beta chains. When rows share a CDR3 protein, they turn into one entry using the most common DNA and genes. For this sample the table gives roughly 230,000 distinct CDR3 sequences, of which around 8% were detected only once. 3% of the sample goes to the ten largest clones. This sample also belongs to another study, concerning yellow fever vaccine responses in identical twins.

Sequences were obtained from CD8+ T cells sorted from blood. The receptor set was obtained from a woman aged 18-30 years in good health.

This clonotype has at least ten counts. J is TRBJ1-4 and V is TRBV27; D not resolved. Germline values: CDR1 MNHEY, CDR2 SMNVEV (reference sequence). Trimming removed 6 bases at V and 0 bases at J, with 8 bases between. This CDR3 has 14 residues. This CDR3 reads CASSRDATNEKLFF. CDR3 DNA sequence: TGTGCCAGCAGCAGAGACGCAACTAATGAAAAACTGTTTTTT.

In this sample, this clonotype turned up many times. The chain uses TRBV14 and TRBJ1-2, with D unclear. This CDR3 has 14 amino acids. The V and J ends lost 1 base and 4 bases respectively, with 10 bases between them. Germline CDR1 is SGHDN and CDR2 is FVKESK. CDR3 DNA sequence: TGTGCCAGCAGCCAAGCCCCCGTCAGCTATGGCTACACCTTC. Its translation is CASSQAPVSYGYTF. The full variable domain, rest sourced from reference TRBV14 and TRBJ1-2, is EAGVTQFPSHSVIEKGQTVTLRCDPISGHDNLYWYRRVMGKEIKFLLHFVKESKQDESGMPNNRFLAERTGGTYSTLKVQPAELEDSGVYFCASSQAPVSYGYTFGSGTRLTVV.

This clonotype has only a few counts. The CDR3 is CASSPGQLDSYEQYF. In nucleotides, the CDR3 is TGTGCCAGCAGCCCGGGACAGCTAGACTCCTACGAGCAGTACTTC. The rearrangement joins TRBV9 to TRBJ2-7; 7 bases agree with TRBD1. Germline V lookup: CDR1 SGDLS, CDR2 YYNGEE. The CDR3 is made up of 15 amino acids. V shed 4 bases, J shed 0 bases, and the junction held 7 bases outside the gene matches.

The chain carries TRBV20-1 and TRBJ2-1; unclear D gene. The ends were cut back, 5 bases at V and 0 bases at J, with 8 bases in the middle. Germline V gene sequence: CDR1 DFQATT, CDR2 SNEGSKA (reference sequence). This CDR3 has 13 amino acids. CDR3 amino acids: CSAPLPSYNEQFF. The CDR3 coding sequence is TGCAGTGCTCCCCTCCCCTCCTACAATGAGCAGTTCTTC.

The sample holds a few counts of this clonotype. The chain joins TRBV5-1 to TRBJ2-1; no reliable D call. The V gene lost 4 bases and the J gene lost 0 bases, with 8 bases spanning the gap. In germline, CDR1 is SGHRS, CDR2 YFSETQ. CDR3 size: 14 residues. Here the CDR3 DNA reads TGCGCCAGCAGCAGGGAATACTCCTACAATGAGCAGTTCTTC. Translated, it gives CASSREYSYNEQFF.

The chain carries TRBV2 and TRBJ2-1, with 10 bases aligning to TRBD2. The J segment lost 4 bases and the V segment lost 4 bases, leaving 4 bases of the junction unmatched. Germline assignment: CDR1 SNHLY and CDR2 FYNNEI. The CDR3 loop spans 15 amino acids. The DNA of the CDR3 is TGTGCCAGCAGTGGGACTAGCGGTACTTACAATGAGCAGTTCTTC. Its translation is CASSGTSGTYNEQFF.

This clonotype was counted many times. This chain connects TRBV5-1 to TRBJ2-7; D unresolved. Germline V CDR1 and CDR2: SGHRS, YFSETQ. The CDR3 runs 14 residues. V lost 0 bases and J lost 5, with 12 bases in between. CDR3 coding DNA: TGCGCCAGCAGCTTGGTTACCCCGGCGGACGAGCAGTACTTC. It translates to CASSLVTPADEQYF.

This sequence joins TRBV5-6 and TRBJ2-1; the match to TRBD2 covers 13 bases. Germline V gene sequence: CDR1 SGHDT, CDR2 YYEEEE. The CDR3 spans 16 residues. The trim removed 3 bases at V and 0 bases at J, leaving 0 bases unmatched. The DNA of the CDR3 is TGTGCCAGCAGCTGGACTAGCGGGAGCTCCTACAATGAGCAGTTCTTC. Its protein product is CASSWTSGSSYNEQFF. Filled out from reference TRBV5-6 and TRBJ2-1, the complete variable domain reads DAGVTQSPTHLIKTRGQQVTLRCSPKSGHDTVSWYQQALGQGPQFIFQYYEEEERQRGNFPDRFSGHQFPNYSSELNVNALLLGDSALYLCASSWTSGSSYNEQFFGPGTRLTVL.

The sample holds a few counts of this clonotype. J is TRBJ2-7 and V is TRBV27; D ambiguous. The CDR3 spans 15 residues. V gave up 3 bases and J gave up 3 bases, with 15 bases separating them. Germline loops: CDR1 MNHEY, CDR2 SMNVEV (reference sequence). The CDR3, as DNA: TGTGCCAGCAGTTTGTCGGCACCAGAGTACTACGAGCAGTACTTC. Translation: CASSLSAPEYYEQYF.

This clonotype was counted a few times. The chain uses TRBV15 and TRBJ1-1, with D hard to call. Trimming left V 0 bases short and J 0 bases short, with 8 bases between. Germline CDR1 and CDR2: LNHNV and YYDKDF (reference sequence). The CDR3 loop spans 15 amino acids. This chain's CDR3 is CATSRDRGMNTEAFF. As DNA, the CDR3 is TGTGCCACCAGCAGAGACCGAGGAATGAACACTGAAGCTTTCTTT.

The chain links TRBV4-1 to TRBJ1-2, with TRBD1 as a possible D gene (5 bases). Deletions cut 3 bases from V and 6 bases from J, with 20 bases between. The CDR3 totals 16 residues. Germline V gene sequence: CDR1 MGHRA, CDR2 YSYEKL. The CDR3 nucleotides read TGCGCCAGCAGCCAGGCACCGGACTCGGGGACTGATGGCTACACCTTC. Its protein product is CASSQAPDSGTDGYTF.

This clonotype came up a few times. This chain joins TRBV29-1 and TRBJ1-1; D not resolved. The CDR3 length is 12 residues. Germline CDR1 reads SQVTM; CDR2 reads ANQGSEA. V dropped 6 bases and J dropped 7 bases, with 15 bases sitting between them. The CDR3 loop is CSVTLGPYEAFF. CDR3 sequence (DNA): TGCAGCGTCACACTCGGCCCCTATGAAGCTTTCTTT.

V gene TRBV21-1 combines with J gene TRBJ2-3. TRBV21-1 is a documented pseudogene. CDR3 size: 13 residues. The CDR3 DNA sequence: TGTGCCAGCAGCACGAACAGCACAGATACGCAGTATTTT. It codes for CASSTNSTDTQYF.

This clonotype appeared a few times. The chain is built from TRBV5-1 and TRBJ1-2; D gene unclear. Trimming removed 1 base at V and 1 base at J, with 14 bases between. The CDR3 sequence is 16 residues long. The germline CDR1 and CDR2 sequences are SGHRS and YFSETQ. The CDR3 DNA reads as TGCGCCAGCAGCTTGTGGTCCCCCGCTAATAACTATGGCTACACCTTC. It codes for CASSLWSPANNYGYTF. Supplemented by reference TRBV5-1 and TRBJ1-2, the full variable domain reads KAGVTQTPRYLIKTRGQQVTLSCSPISGHRSVSWYQQTPGQGLQFLFEYFSETQRNKGNFPGRFSGRQFSNSRSEMNVSTLELGDSALYLCASSLWSPANNYGYTFGSGTRLTVV.

V gene TRBV21-1 combines with J gene TRBJ1-4. TRBV21-1 is a pseudogene. The CDR3 runs to 16 residues. CDR3 sequence (DNA): TGTGCCAGCAGCAAAGGAGTACCGGACTTGAGTGAAAAACTGTTTTTT. Amino acid sequence: CASSKGVPDLSEKLFF.

The CDR3 sequence is CASSEGLADHYEQYF. The DNA of the CDR3 is TGTGCCAGCAGCGAGGGACTAGCGGACCACTACGAGCAGTACTTC. The chain recombines TRBV5-6 with TRBJ2-7; TRBD2 agrees at 11 bases. The CDR3 covers 15 residues. The trim removed 4 bases at V and 3 bases at J, leaving 6 bases unmatched. CDR1 is SGHDT, CDR2 YYEEEE, per germline.

This clonotype showed up just a few times. The J gene is TRBJ2-1, the V gene TRBV28, with D perhaps TRBD1 (5 bases). V was shortened by 2 bases and J by 5 bases, with 19 bases between the two germline ends. Germline CDR1 MDHEN, CDR2 SYDVKM. The CDR3 has 17 amino acids. The CDR3 nucleotides read TGTGCCAGCAGTTTAAGGCAGGGAAAGATTAGGGACAATGAGCAGTTCTTC. This encodes CASSLRQGKIRDNEQFF.

There are a few counts of this clonotype. The DNA for the CDR3 is TGTGCCAGCACTCTAACAGGGGCTTCCAGCGAGCAGTACTTC. Its translation: CASTLTGASSEQYF. This chain joins TRBV6-1 and TRBJ2-7; TRBD1 matches at 7 bases. The length of the CDR3 is 14 residues. CDR1 is MNHNS and CDR2 is SASEGT in the germline V gene. V shed 7 bases and J 6 bases; nucleotides not matched to a gene: 12.

The chain links TRBV7-2 to TRBJ2-1; D call uncertain. This CDR3 spans 13 amino acids. Germline CDR1 reads SGHTA; CDR2 reads FQGNSA. V dropped 5 bases and J dropped 4 bases, with 9 bases sitting between them. Here the CDR3 DNA reads TGTGCCAGCAGCCCTGACATTTACAATGAGCAGTTCTTC. It encodes CASSPDIYNEQFF.

A few counts support this clonotype. CDR3 sequence reads: CASSSPGQSLSYEQYF. The CDR3 DNA is TGTGCCAGCAGCTCTCCGGGACAGAGTCTCTCCTACGAGCAGTACTTC. V gene TRBV7-9 combines with J gene TRBJ2-7; 7 bases line up with TRBD1. Germline V gives CDR1 SEHNR, CDR2 FQNEAQ (reference sequence). The V gene end was trimmed by 4 bases and the J gene end by 0 bases; junction bases not matched to a gene: 9. This CDR3 comprises 16 residues.

This chain links TRBV7-9 with TRBJ2-7; D may be TRBD1 (6 bases). This CDR3 is built from 14 residues. Germline CDR1 and CDR2: SEHNR and FQNEAQ (reference sequence). V lost 5 bases and J 7 bases, leaving 18 bases between the germline ends. The CDR3 DNA reads as TGTGCCAGCAGCCCCCGACAGGACCCCTTAGAGCAGTACTTC. Amino acids: CASSPRQDPLEQYF.

This clonotype was recorded many times. V gene TRBV4-1 combines with J gene TRBJ2-1, with 13 positions matching TRBD2. This CDR3 contains 15 residues. Germline V gene sequence: CDR1 MGHRA, CDR2 YSYEKL. Trimming at V came to 1 base and at J to 7 bases, leaving 1 base not matched to a gene. This CDR3 reads CASSQGTSGRNEQFF. CDR3 coding DNA: TGCGCCAGCAGCCAAGGGACTAGCGGGAGAAATGAGCAGTTCTTC.

Only a few counts were recorded for this clonotype. The genes are TRBV6-2 or TRBV6-3 and TRBJ1-1; D call uncertain. Germline CDR1 is MNHEY and CDR2 is SVGEGT. V lost 1 base to trimming and J lost 4 bases, with 4 bases between them. The CDR3 has 12 residues. CDR3 DNA: TGTGCCAGCAGTTACTATCGCACTGAAGCTTTCTTT. It is translated as CASSYYRTEAFF.

V usage is TRBV20-1 and J usage is TRBJ2-1; D is unresolved. The CDR3 spans 12 residues. Germline V gene data show CDR1 as DFQATT and CDR2 as SNEGSKA (reference sequence). Trimming stripped 0 bases from V and 10 bases from J, with 10 bases between. The CDR3: CSAREWSGEQFF. In DNA, the CDR3 is TGCAGTGCTAGAGAGTGGTCAGGAGAGCAGTTCTTC.

This clonotype has a handful of counts. A junction end diverges from the germline sequence, so it may reflect a read error. The chain employs TRBV7-9 and TRBJ2-3, with TRBD2 matching over 9 bases. This CDR3 contains 15 residues. The germline CDR1 and CDR2 sequences are SEHNR and FQNEAQ (reference sequence). The CDR3 region is CASSPSPASGTPADF. The CDR3 region has the DNA TGTGCCAGCAGCCCCTCCCCTGCTAGCGGGACTCCGGCGGATTTT.